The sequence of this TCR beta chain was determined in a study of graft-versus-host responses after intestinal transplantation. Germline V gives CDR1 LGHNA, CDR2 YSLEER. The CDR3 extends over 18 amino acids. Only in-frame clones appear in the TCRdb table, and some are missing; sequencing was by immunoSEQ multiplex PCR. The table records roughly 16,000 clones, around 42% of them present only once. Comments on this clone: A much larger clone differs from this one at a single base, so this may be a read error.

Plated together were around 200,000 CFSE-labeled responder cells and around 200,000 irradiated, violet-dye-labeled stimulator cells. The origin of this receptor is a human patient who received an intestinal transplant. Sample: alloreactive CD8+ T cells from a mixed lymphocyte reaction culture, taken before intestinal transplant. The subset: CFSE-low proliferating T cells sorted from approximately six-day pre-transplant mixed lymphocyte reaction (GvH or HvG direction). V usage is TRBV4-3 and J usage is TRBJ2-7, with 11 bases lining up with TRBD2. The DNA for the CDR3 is TGCGCCGGCAGCGAAGGGACAGGGATGACTAGCGGGATCTACGAGCAGTACTTC. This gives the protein CAGSEGTGMTSGIYEQYF.